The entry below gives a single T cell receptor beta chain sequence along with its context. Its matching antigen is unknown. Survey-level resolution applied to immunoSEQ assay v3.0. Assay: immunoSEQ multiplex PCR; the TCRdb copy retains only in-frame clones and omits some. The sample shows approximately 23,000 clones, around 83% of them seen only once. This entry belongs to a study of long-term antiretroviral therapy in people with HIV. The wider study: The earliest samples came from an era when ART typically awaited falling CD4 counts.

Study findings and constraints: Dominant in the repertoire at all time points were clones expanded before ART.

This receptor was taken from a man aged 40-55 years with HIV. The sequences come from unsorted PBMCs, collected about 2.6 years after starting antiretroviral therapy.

The CDR3 protein is CASTDGASGYYEQYF. For the CDR3, the DNA is TGTGCCAGCACCGACGGGGCTAGCGGATACTACGAGCAGTACTTC. The genes are TRBV6-6 and TRBJ2-7; 7 nucleotides align to TRBD2. The germline V gene has CDR1 MNHNY and CDR2 SVGAGI (reference sequence). This CDR3 comprises 15 residues. V lost 7 bases and J lost 3; bases outside the gene matches: 12.